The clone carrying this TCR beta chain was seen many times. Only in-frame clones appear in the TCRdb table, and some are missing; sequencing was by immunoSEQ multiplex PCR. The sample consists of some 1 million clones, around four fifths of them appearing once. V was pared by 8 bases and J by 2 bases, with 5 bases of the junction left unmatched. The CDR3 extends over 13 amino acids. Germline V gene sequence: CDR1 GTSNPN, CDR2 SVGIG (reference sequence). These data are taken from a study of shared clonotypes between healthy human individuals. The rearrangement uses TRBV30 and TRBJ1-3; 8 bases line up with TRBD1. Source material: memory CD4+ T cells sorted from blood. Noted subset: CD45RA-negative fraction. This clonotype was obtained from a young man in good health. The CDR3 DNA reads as TGTGCCCTGCGGACAGGGACTGGAAACACCATATATTTT. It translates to CALRTGTGNTIYF.